This T cell receptor beta chain stems from a study of long-term antiretroviral therapy in people with HIV. Study-wide context: The 2015 recommendation for immediate ART came about a decade after the earliest samples.

The length of the CDR3 is 15 residues. Per the germline V gene, CDR1 is SGHNT and CDR2 is YYREEE (reference sequence). The germline V and J ends were trimmed by 0 bases and 3 bases, with 13 bases remaining between them. They ran version v3.0 of the immunoSEQ assay at survey level. Profiled with immunoSEQ multiplex PCR; TCRdb holds only in-frame clones, not every one. The sample shows about 31,000 clones, 80% to 90% of them seen only once. The chain is built from TRBV5-4 and TRBJ2-7; D unresolved. The sample was unsorted PBMCs, taken 0.8 years before starting antiretroviral therapy. The TCR originated in a man between 18 and 29 years old with HIV. CDR3 nucleotides: TGTGCCAGCAGCTTGGCCCCTGCAGACCTCTACGAGCAGTACTTC. It is translated as CASSLAPADLYEQYF.